This T cell receptor (beta chain) was obtained from a study of PD-L1 blockade in urothelial cancer. At the level of the study: About 90% of the roughly 30 patients were men who had bladder-origin urothelial cancer.

The repertoire was sequenced with immunoSEQ multiplex PCR; TCRdb's copy has only in-frame clones and lacks some. Of approximately 91,000 clones detected, 75% to 90% appear once; the ten largest clones hold over 7.5%. This clone has a single count. Germline V gene data show CDR1 as LNHDA and CDR2 as SQIVND (reference sequence). J gave up 3 bases and V 3 bases, and 11 bases lay outside the gene matches. This CDR3 region has 19 residues. The sample's time point: peripheral blood 6 weeks after treatment start. The V and J genes are TRBV19 and TRBJ2-3, with 14 bases matching TRBD2. The source material was PBMCs, sampled around atezolizumab (anti-PD-L1) treatment. This clonotype was sampled from an older man with urothelial cancer. DNA for the CDR3: TGTGCCAGTAGTATGCGACTAGCGGGAGGGCCCTCGGTGACAGATACGCAGTATTTT. Translation gives CASSMRLAGGPSVTDTQYF.